Listed below are T cell receptor beta chains from one sample, sequenced in a study of cytomegalovirus exposure and HLA in healthy donors. Assay: immunoSEQ multiplex PCR; the TCRdb copy retains only in-frame clones and omits some. Reported are some 110,000 clones; the ten largest clones contain around 2.9%. What was sequenced was PBMCs. These receptors originate from a young man in good health and CMV-seronegative. Each CDR3 is given with its conserved first and last residue. Each record gives: V gene, J gene, D gene, CDR3 protein. D genes are given only for firm matches.

>TRBV2|TRBJ2-2|.
CASGRILPGELFF
>TRBV28|TRBJ1-1|TRBD1
CASSSYTGQAPIEAFF
>TRBV5-4|TRBJ2-7|TRBD1
CASSLDREAEQYF
>TRBV28|TRBJ2-2|TRBD2
CATSIAGATGELFF
>TRBV6-5|TRBJ1-2|.
CASSYSRVGGGYTF
>TRBV6-1|TRBJ1-2|TRBD1
CASSSLHRGDYGYTF
>TRBV5-4|TRBJ2-3|TRBD2
CASNSGVGTDTQYF
>TRBV6-1|TRBJ1-5|TRBD1
CASSRDRGTQPQHF
>TRBV19|TRBJ2-2|.
CASTPKSDTGELFF
>TRBV2|TRBJ1-1|.
CASSIQGWTEAFF
>TRBV20-1|TRBJ2-7|.
CSAREVSEQYF
>TRBV7-3|TRBJ2-1|TRBD2
CASGPPTSASSYNEQFF
>TRBV7-2|TRBJ2-7|TRBD2
CASSLKAGNYEQYF
>TRBV4-1|TRBJ2-5|.
CASSYTLRYQETQYF
>TRBV7-9|TRBJ1-1|.
CASSLRTVNTEAFF
>TRBV13|TRBJ2-4|.
CASSSRDNLNIQYF
>TRBV29-1|TRBJ2-1|TRBD2
CSALLAGDGEQFF
>TRBV5-4|TRBJ1-1|.
CASSPGVRDEAFF
>TRBV5-6|TRBJ2-1|.
CASSLGGNEQFF
>TRBV2|TRBJ2-2|.
CASRGFNTGELFF
>TRBV18|TRBJ2-7|TRBD2
CASPSGGRYEQYF
>TRBV5-4|TRBJ2-5|.
CASSFPSETQYF
>TRBV30|TRBJ2-7|.
CAWSVDGSNLYEQYF
>TRBV7-9|TRBJ2-1|.
CASSSGGNNEQFF
>TRBV7-7|TRBJ2-1|TRBD2
CASSLGPGGNNEQLF
>TRBV18|TRBJ2-7|TRBD1
CASSQNRDRDYEQYF
>TRBV5-1|TRBJ2-1|TRBD2
CASSWSGRGDNEQFF
>TRBV7-9|TRBJ1-2|.
CASSVTGHPAEEYGYTF
>TRBV2|TRBJ2-1|.
CASSLAASSYNEQFF
>TRBV4-3|TRBJ2-6|.
CASSPAEGSGANVLTF
>TRBV6-1|TRBJ2-6|.
CASSDLANVLTF
>TRBV28|TRBJ1-5|.
CASSPPVNGDQPQHF
>TRBV28|TRBJ1-6|.
CASSSQGNRISPLHF
>TRBV19|TRBJ2-1|.
CASTPQRLDMMGEQFF
>TRBV7-9|TRBJ2-1|.
CASSPDEQFF
>TRBV30|TRBJ2-2|.
CAWSVGGPTGGLFF
>TRBV7-3|TRBJ2-5|TRBD2
CASSSLGGEGETQYF
>TRBV19|TRBJ2-7|.
CASHGGGGTYEQYF
>TRBV27|TRBJ2-3|TRBD2
CASSFREGLTDTQYF
>TRBV28|TRBJ1-1|.
CASSEYRTILNTEAFF
>TRBV5-6|TRBJ2-3|.
CASSRLRGARTDTQYF
>TRBV19|TRBJ2-7|TRBD2
CASSIGLADSYEQYF
>TRBV15|TRBJ2-7|TRBD2
CATSRERTSGSSYEQYF
>TRBV28|TRBJ2-1|.
CASSPYDRSYNEQFF
>TRBV5-1|TRBJ1-1|TRBD1
CASSPRDRENTEAFF
>TRBV18|TRBJ2-3|TRBD2
CASSPTGLAHGGRGTDTQYF